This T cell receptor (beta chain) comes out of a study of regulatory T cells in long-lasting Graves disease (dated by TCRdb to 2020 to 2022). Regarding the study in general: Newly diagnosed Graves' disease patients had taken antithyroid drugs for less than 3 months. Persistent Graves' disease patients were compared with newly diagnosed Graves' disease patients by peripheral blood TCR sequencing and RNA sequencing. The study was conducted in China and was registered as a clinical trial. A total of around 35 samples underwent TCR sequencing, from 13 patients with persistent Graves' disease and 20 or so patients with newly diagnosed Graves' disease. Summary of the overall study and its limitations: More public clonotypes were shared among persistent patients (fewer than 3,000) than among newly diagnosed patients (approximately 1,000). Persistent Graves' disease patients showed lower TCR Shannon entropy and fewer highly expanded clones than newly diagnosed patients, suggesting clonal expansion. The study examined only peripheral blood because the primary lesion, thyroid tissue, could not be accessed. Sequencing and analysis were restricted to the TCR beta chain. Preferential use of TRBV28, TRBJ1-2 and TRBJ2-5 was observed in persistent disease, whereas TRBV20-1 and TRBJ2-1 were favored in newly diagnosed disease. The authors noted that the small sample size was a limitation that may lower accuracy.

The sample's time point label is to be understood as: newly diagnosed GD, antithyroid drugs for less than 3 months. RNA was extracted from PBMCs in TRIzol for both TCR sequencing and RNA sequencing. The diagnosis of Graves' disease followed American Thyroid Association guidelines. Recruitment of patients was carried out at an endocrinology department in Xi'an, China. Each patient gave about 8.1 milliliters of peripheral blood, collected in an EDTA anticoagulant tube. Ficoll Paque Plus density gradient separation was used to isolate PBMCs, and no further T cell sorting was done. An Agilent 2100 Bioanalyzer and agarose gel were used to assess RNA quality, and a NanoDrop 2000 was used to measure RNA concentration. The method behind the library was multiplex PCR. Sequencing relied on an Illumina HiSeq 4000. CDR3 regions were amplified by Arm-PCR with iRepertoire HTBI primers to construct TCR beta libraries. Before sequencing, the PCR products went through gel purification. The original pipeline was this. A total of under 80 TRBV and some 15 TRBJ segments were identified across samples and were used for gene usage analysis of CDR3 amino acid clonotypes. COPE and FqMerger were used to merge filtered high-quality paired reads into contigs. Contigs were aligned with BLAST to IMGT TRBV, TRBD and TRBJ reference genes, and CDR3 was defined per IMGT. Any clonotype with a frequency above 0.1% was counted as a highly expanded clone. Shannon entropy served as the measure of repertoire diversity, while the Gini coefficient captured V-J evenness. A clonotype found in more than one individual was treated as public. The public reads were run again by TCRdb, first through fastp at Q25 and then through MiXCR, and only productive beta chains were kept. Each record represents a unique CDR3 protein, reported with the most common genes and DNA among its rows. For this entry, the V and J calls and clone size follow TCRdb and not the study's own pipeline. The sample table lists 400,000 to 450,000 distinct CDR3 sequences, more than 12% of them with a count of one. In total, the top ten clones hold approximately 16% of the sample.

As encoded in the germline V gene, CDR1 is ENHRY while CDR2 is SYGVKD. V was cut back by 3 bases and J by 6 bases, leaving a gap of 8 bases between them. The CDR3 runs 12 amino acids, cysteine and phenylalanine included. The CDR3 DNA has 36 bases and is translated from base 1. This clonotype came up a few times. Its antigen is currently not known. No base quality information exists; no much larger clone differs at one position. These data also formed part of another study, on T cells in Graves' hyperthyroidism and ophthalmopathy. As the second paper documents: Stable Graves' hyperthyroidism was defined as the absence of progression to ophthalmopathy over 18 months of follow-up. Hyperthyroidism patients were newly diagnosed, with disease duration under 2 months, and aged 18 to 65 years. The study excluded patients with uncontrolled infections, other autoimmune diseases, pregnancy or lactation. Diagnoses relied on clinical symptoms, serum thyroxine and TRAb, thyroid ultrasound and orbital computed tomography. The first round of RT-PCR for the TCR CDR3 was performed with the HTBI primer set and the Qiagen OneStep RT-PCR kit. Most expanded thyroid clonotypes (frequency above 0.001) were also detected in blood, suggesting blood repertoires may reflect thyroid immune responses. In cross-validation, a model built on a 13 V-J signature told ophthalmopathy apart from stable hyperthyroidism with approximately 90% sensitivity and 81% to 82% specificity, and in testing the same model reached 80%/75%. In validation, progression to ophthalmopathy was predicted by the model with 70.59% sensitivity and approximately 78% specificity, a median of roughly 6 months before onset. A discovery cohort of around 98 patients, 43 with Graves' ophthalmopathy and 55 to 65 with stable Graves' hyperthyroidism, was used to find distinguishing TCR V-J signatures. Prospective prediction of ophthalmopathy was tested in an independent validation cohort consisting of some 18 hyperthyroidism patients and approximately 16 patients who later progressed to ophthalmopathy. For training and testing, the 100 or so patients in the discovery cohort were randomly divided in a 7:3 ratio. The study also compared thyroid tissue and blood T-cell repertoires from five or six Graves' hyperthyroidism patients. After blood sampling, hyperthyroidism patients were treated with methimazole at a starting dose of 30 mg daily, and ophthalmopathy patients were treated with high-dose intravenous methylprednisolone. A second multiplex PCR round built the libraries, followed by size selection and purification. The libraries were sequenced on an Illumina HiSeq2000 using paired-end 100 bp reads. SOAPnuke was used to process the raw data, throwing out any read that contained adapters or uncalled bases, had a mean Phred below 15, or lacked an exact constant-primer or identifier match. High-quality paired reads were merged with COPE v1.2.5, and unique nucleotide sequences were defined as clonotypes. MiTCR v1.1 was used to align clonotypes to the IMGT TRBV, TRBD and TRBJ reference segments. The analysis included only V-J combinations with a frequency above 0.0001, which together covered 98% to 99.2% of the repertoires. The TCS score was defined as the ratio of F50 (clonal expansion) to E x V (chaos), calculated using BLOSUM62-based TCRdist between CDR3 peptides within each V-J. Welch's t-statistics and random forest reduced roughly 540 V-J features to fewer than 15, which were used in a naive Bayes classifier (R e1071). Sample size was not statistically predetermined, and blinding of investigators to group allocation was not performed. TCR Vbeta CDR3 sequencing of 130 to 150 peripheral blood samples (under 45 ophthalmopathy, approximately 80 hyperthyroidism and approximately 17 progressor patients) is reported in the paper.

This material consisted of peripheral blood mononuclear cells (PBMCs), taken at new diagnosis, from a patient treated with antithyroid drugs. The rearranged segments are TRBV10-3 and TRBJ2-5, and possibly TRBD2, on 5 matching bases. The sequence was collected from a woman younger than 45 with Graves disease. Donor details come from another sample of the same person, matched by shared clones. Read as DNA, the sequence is TGTGCCATCAGTGAAGCGGCGCAGACCCAGTACTTC. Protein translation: CAISEAAQTQYF.